This TCR beta chain was obtained from a study of molecular identifiers for immune sequencing clone quantification (dated by TCRdb to 2016 to 2019). Regarding the research as a whole: In a replicate experiment, RNA from around 20,000 or 100,000 naive CD8 T cells was split into five aliquots, four of which were sequenced. CD8 T cells were used in a methods study to benchmark molecular-identifier clustering-based TCR repertoire sequencing (MIDCIRS) and TCR RNA copy counting.

This clonotype was detected many times. The clone's antigen remains unknown. No base quality values were provided; no much bigger clone lies one nucleotide off. Libraries of naive CD8 T cells were generated from around 20,000 to 1,000,000 sorted cells, with 10%, 30% or 50% of the purified RNA used. Naive CD8 T cells, defined as CD8+CD4-CCR7+CD45RA+, were FACS-sorted into RLT Plus buffer on a BD FACSAria II. Around 11 TCR copies' worth of Jurkat RNA were spiked into roughly 20,000-1,000,000 naive CD8 T cell samples to test detection sensitivity. CD8 T cells were enriched using RosetteSep CD8+ T Cell Enrichment Cocktail and Ficoll-Paque, and the enriched cells then underwent ACK red cell lysis. Library construction relied on PCR. The run used an Illumina HiSeq 4000. Bulk TCR libraries were made following a previously described method, with the TCR primers given in Table S5. Purification of total RNA was performed with the Qiagen AllPrep DNA/RNA kit. Before analysis, reads from multiple sequencing runs of one library were combined. Processing in the source paper ran as follows. Reads were retained only if an exact TCR constant sequence was present, and the retained reads were trimmed to 150 nt and grouped according to their 12-nt molecular barcodes. Within each barcode group, reads were sub-clustered at a 15% Levenshtein threshold, and quality-weighted consensus sequences were built per RNA molecule. Non-functional sequences were excluded, and lower-count sequences lying one edit away from another sequence were also excluded. Based on a fit of two negative binomial distributions, barcode sub-clusters having less than 20% of the maximum read count were discarded. TCRdb's own reprocessing of the public reads used fastp at Q25 and MiXCR and kept productive beta chains. All rows with the same CDR3 protein become a single entry with the most common DNA and genes. What appears here as the V and J calls and clone size reflects TCRdb's work, not the paper's. In this sample the table shows approximately 35,000 distinct CDR3 sequences, about 19% of which occur a single time. The ten largest clones add up to under 1.3% of the sample.

Inclusive of the bounding cysteine and phenylalanine, the CDR3 is 15 residues long. The only DNA kept is the CDR3, 45 bases in frame from the first base. CDR1 and CDR2 were assigned from the germline V gene as MNHEY and SVGEGT. From V the trimming removes 6 bases and from J it removes 4 bases, while the gene matches leave 9 bases of the junction unaccounted for. The full study reports these points: Highly expanded clone sizes could be underestimated if identical TCR molecules share a barcode. Modeling gave about 3.2 recovered TCR RNA copies per cell versus about 10 by digital PCR, implying about 30% capture efficiency. Spiked-in Jurkat TCR RNA equivalent to a single cell was reported to be detectable even among over 800,000 naive CD8 T cells. The naive libraries included spiked-in Jurkat TCR RNA (around 10 copies' worth), and this RNA is not part of the donor repertoire. When barcode sub-clustering was omitted, TCR diversity was inflated by chimeric consensus sequences, with chimeras reaching as high as 47%. In CMV-specific effector cells, clones with more than 20 RNA copies accounted for over 98% of molecules, whereas in naive cells such clones accounted for under 1%.

Sequencing was performed on naive CD8+ T cells from blood, with Jurkat cell RNA spiked in. Explained via the paper, the cell subset or site label denotes: FACS-sorted CD8+CD4-CCR7+CD45RA+ naive T cells. Here the chain combines TRBV6-2 or TRBV6-3 and TRBJ1-2; 9 bases in the middle match TRBD1. The receptor was isolated from a human donor in good health. Some libraries in this study had Jurkat cell RNA spiked in. The CDR3 reads as follows: CASSPGTGQVYGYTF. The sequence in DNA is TGTGCCAGCAGCCCGGGGACAGGGCAGGTCTATGGCTACACCTTC.